Listed below are T cell receptor beta chains from one sample, sequenced in a study of cytomegalovirus exposure and HLA in healthy donors. The repertoire was sequenced with immunoSEQ multiplex PCR; TCRdb's copy has only in-frame clones and lacks some. The repertoire consists of about 200,000 clones, with roughly 70% occurring once and the leading ten covering around 1.9%. The sample comprised PBMCs. Receptors were obtained from a woman aged 25 to 39 in good health and CMV-seronegative. Each CDR3 is given with its conserved first and last residue. The D gene is left open where the match is weak. Only some rows state a clone size, as once, few, many or a class for expanded clones.

j_gene | d_gene | v_gene | abundance | CDR3aa | CDR3nt
TRBJ2-7 | TRBD2 | TRBV6-1 | . | CASSEEGLASGRYEQYF | TGTGCCAGCAGTGAAGAAGGTTTGGCTAGCGGGAGGTACGAGCAGTACTTC
TRBJ2-7 | TRBD1 | TRBV9 | . | CASSVGDRGLEAYEQYF | TGTGCCAGCAGCGTAGGGGACAGGGGGCTTGAAGCCTACGAGCAGTACTTC
TRBJ1-4 | . | TRBV5-1 | few | CASSLAEKLFF | TGCGCCAGCAGCTTGGCGGAAAAACTGTTTTTT
TRBJ1-6 | TRBD1 | TRBV27 | . | CASRSPRQGIFSPLHF | TGTGCCAGCCGTTCTCCCCGACAGGGGATCTTTTCACCCCTCCACTTT
TRBJ2-2 | . | TRBV30 | . | CAWSRRDLSTGELFF | TGTGCCTGGAGTAGGAGGGACCTGAGTACCGGGGAGCTGTTTTTT
TRBJ2-7 | . | TRBV1 | . | CTSSQDRTSENYEQYF | TGCACCAGCAGCCAAGATAGGACTAGCGAAAACTACGAGCAGTACTTC
TRBJ2-2 | . | TRBV27 | few | CASRPLLHRGLNANTGELFF | TGTGCCAGCAGGCCCCTTCTCCACCGGGGGTTGAATGCGAACACCGGGGAGCTGTTTTTT
TRBJ1-1 | . | TRBV6-5 | . | CASREQGNTEAFF | TGTGCCAGCCGAGAACAGGGGAACACTGAAGCTTTCTTT
TRBJ2-1 | TRBD2 | TRBV5-1 | . | CASSLEASGGNEQFF | TGCGCCAGCAGCTTGGAGGCTAGCGGTGGGAATGAGCAGTTCTTC
TRBJ2-1 | . | TRBV30 | . | CAWSFAGNEQFF | TGTGCCTGGAGTTTTGCGGGCAATGAGCAGTTCTTC
TRBJ2-7 | TRBD1 | TRBV10-3 | . | CAISESDRDSSEQYF | TGTGCCATCAGTGAGTCAGACCGGGACAGCAGCGAGCAGTACTTC
TRBJ2-7 | TRBD2 | TRBV4-1 | . | CASSQRAGLASNYEQYF | TGCGCCAGCAGCCAAAGGGCCGGACTAGCGAGCAATTACGAGCAGTACTTC
TRBJ1-2 | . | TRBV6-6 | . | CASSYQENGGHTF | TGTGCCAGCAGTTACCAGGAAAACGGTGGCCACACCTTC
TRBJ2-7 | TRBD2 | TRBV28 | . | CASSLEASGSYEQYF | TGTGCCAGCAGTTTAGAGGCTAGCGGGAGTTACGAGCAGTACTTC
TRBJ1-1 | . | TRBV5-1 | . | CASSFGGGYTEAFF | TGCGCCAGCAGCTTCGGGGGAGGGTACACTGAAGCTTTCTTT
TRBJ2-3 | TRBD1 | TRBV5-1 | . | CASSWTGGSTTDTQYF | TGCGCCAGCAGCTGGACAGGGGGCTCGACCACAGATACGCAGTATTTT
TRBJ1-5 | TRBD1 | TRBV2 | . | CASTTGDYSNQPQHF | TGTGCCAGCACGACAGGGGACTATAGCAATCAGCCCCAGCATTTT
TRBJ1-1 | . | TRBV7-2 | few | CASSLSGGTEAFF | TGTGCCAGCAGCTTATCTGGGGGGACTGAAGCTTTCTTT
TRBJ2-7 | . | TRBV5-1 | . | CASSPGQRAHEQYF | TGCGCCAGCAGCCCCGGACAAAGGGCACACGAGCAGTACTTC
TRBJ2-1 | . | TRBV7-2 | . | CASSSPMGGRSSYNEQFF | TGTGCCAGCAGCTCCCCGATGGGCGGGCGGAGCTCCTACAATGAGCAGTTCTTC
TRBJ2-2 | TRBD1 | TRBV7-9 | . | CASSARTGENTGELFF | TGTGCCAGCAGCGCCCGGACAGGGGAGAACACCGGGGAGCTGTTTTTT
TRBJ2-5 | . | TRBV21-1 | . | CASTERVYQETQYF | TGTGCCAGCACCGAGAGGGTGTACCAAGAGACCCAGTACTTC
TRBJ2-1 | TRBD2 | TRBV27 | . | CASRKLAGGPHEQFF | TGTGCCAGCAGGAAACTAGCGGGAGGGCCTCATGAGCAGTTCTTC
TRBJ2-5 | TRBD1 | TRBV9 | . | CASSVVGDRGLLETQYF | TGTGCCAGCAGCGTAGTGGGGGACAGGGGGCTACTAGAGACCCAGTACTTC
TRBJ2-3 | TRBD1 | TRBV13 | . | CASSLDWTGGTDTQYF | TGTGCCAGCAGCTTAGATTGGACAGGGGGCACAGATACGCAGTATTTT
TRBJ1-2 | . | TRBV5-1 | . | CASSLDGTLGYTF | TGCGCCAGCAGCTTGGATGGGACATTGGGCTACACCTTC
TRBJ1-3 | . | TRBV11-2 | . | CASSLRRGSSGNTIYF | TGTGCCAGCAGCTTAAGGCGGGGGAGCTCTGGAAACACCATATATTTT
TRBJ2-7 | TRBD1 | TRBV9 | . | CASSVEGDSLQYF | TGTGCCAGCAGCGTAGAAGGGGACAGCCTTCAGTACTTC
TRBJ2-7 | TRBD1 | TRBV5-1 | few | CASSTGTGSYEQYF | TGCGCCAGCAGCACCGGGACAGGGTCCTACGAGCAGTACTTC
TRBJ2-7 | TRBD1 | TRBV11-3 | . | CASSFRDSRPTYEQYF | TGTGCCAGCAGCTTCCGGGACAGTAGGCCCACCTACGAGCAGTACTTC
TRBJ1-5 | . | TRBV7-9 | . | CASSLSGVSNQPQHF | TGTGCCAGCAGCTTATCCGGGGTAAGCAATCAGCCCCAGCATTTT
TRBJ2-5 | TRBD2 | TRBV5-1 | . | CASRASGLPETQYF | TGCGCCAGCAGAGCGTCGGGACTACCGGAGACCCAGTACTTC
TRBJ2-5 | TRBD1 | TRBV5-6 | . | CASSPLGRGNRGTQYF | TGTGCCAGCAGCCCTCTTGGCAGGGGGAATAGAGGGACCCAGTACTTC
TRBJ2-7 | . | TRBV27 | . | CASSGGSPGREQYF | TGTGCCAGCAGTGGGGGGAGCCCAGGGAGGGAGCAGTACTTC
TRBJ2-7 | . | TRBV4-3 | . | CASSQALGSKYEQYF | TGCGCCAGCAGCCAAGCGCTTGGGAGCAAGTACGAGCAGTACTTC
TRBJ1-1 | . | TRBV4-1 | few | CASSQVYLRSLNTEAFF | TGCGCCAGCAGCCAAGTTTACTTGCGGAGCCTTAACACTGAAGCTTTCTTT
TRBJ1-1 | . | TRBV12-5 | . | CASGFPGTEAFF | TGTGCTAGTGGTTTCCCAGGGACTGAAGCTTTCTTT
TRBJ2-7 | TRBD2 | TRBV30 | . | CAWSLAGVSEQYF | TGTGCCTGGAGCTTAGCGGGAGTAAGCGAGCAGTACTTC
TRBJ2-7 | TRBD1 | TRBV6-6 | . | CASSYPVGTGRDEQYF | TGTGCCAGCAGTTACCCCGTCGGGACAGGGCGCGACGAGCAGTACTTC
TRBJ1-2 | . | TRBV23-1 | . | CASSHHSGAVDGYTF | TGCGCCAGCAGTCACCACTCTGGGGCCGTAGATGGCTACACCTTC
TRBJ1-1 | . | TRBV5-6 | . | CASTTLYSMNTEAFF | TGTGCCAGCACCACCCTGTACAGCATGAACACTGAAGCTTTCTTT
TRBJ2-3 | TRBD2 | TRBV15 | . | CATSRDKGLAGDTQYF | TGTGCCACCAGCAGAGATAAGGGACTAGCGGGAGATACGCAGTATTTT
TRBJ1-2 | . | TRBV30 | . | CAWTRGDYGYTF | TGTGCCTGGACCCGGGGGGACTATGGCTACACCTTC
TRBJ1-2 | TRBD1 | TRBV5-1 | . | CASSLVPGGSYGYTF | TGCGCCAGCAGCTTGGTCCCAGGGGGGTCCTATGGCTACACCTTC